A single sample gave rise to the 20 T cell receptor beta chains below, sequenced in a study of cytomegalovirus exposure and HLA in healthy donors. Method: immunoSEQ multiplex PCR; TCRdb's copy keeps in-frame clones and lacks some. Of 100,000 to 150,000 clones listed, approximately 94% are singletons. Sequencing used PBMCs. The receptors here all came from a woman in her late teens or twenties in good health and CMV-seronegative.

The chain joins TRBV28 to TRBJ2-7; the match to TRBD2 covers 11 bases. The length of the CDR3 is 15 residues. Germline V lookup: CDR1 MDHEN, CDR2 SYDVKM. With V trimmed by 7 bases and J by 0 bases, 5 bases remained unmatched. CDR3 loop: CASTLAGGNSYEQYF. The CDR3 coding sequence is TGTGCCAGCACCCTAGCGGGAGGCAACTCCTACGAGCAGTACTTC.

The gene calls are TRBV10-2 and TRBJ1-6; possibly TRBD1 for D (6 bases). The germline V and J ends were trimmed by 10 bases and 13 bases, with 17 bases remaining between them. The germline V gene encodes CDR1 WSHSY and CDR2 SAAADI. The CDR3 contains 12 residues. This CDR3 is CATRDTRGPLHF. The CDR3 nucleotides read TGCGCCACCCGGGACACCCGCGGTCCCCTCCACTTT.

V usage is TRBV6-6 and J usage is TRBJ2-7; possibly TRBD2 for D (5 bases). Germline CDR1 reads MNHNY; CDR2 reads SVGAGI (reference sequence). V was cut by 2 bases and J by 6 bases, with 14 bases left in between. The CDR3 runs to 14 residues. CDR3 residues: CASSYGTSSGEQYF. For the CDR3, the DNA is TGTGCCAGCAGTTACGGAACTAGTTCAGGCGAGCAGTACTTC.

The chain employs TRBV4-1 and TRBJ1-3, with 8 bases matching TRBD1. Germline V gene lookup returns CDR1 MGHRA and CDR2 YSYEKL. V lost 1 base and J lost 5; bases outside the gene matches: 4. The CDR3 loop spans 15 amino acids. This CDR3 is CASSQGDRSRNTIYF. CDR3 DNA sequence: TGCGCCAGCAGCCAAGGGGACAGGTCGAGAAACACCATATATTTT.

The chain couples TRBV19 to TRBJ1-2; D remains unclear. The CDR3 is 13 residues long. The germline V and J ends were trimmed by 5 bases and 2 bases, with 9 bases remaining between them. Germline V gene data show CDR1 as LNHDA and CDR2 as SQIVND (reference sequence). CDR3 sequence reads: CASSGGGNYGYTF. The CDR3 nucleotides are TGTGCCAGTAGTGGTGGCGGCAACTATGGCTACACCTTC.

This chain joins TRBV7-2 and TRBJ1-5, with D hard to call. Trimming removed 8 bases at V and 5 bases at J, with 10 bases between. This CDR3 spans 12 amino acids. Germline loops: CDR1 SGHTA, CDR2 FQGNSA. This CDR3 is CASGGDDQPQHF. In nucleotides, the CDR3 is TGTGCCAGCGGTGGAGACGATCAGCCCCAGCATTTT.

The chain carries TRBV30 and TRBJ2-1; D may be TRBD2 (5 bases). The V gene lost 5 bases and the J gene lost 1 base, with 9 bases spanning the gap. The CDR3 loop spans 13 amino acids. Germline V gene sequence: CDR1 GTSNPN, CDR2 SVGIG (reference sequence). CDR3 nucleotides: TGTGCCTGGGCCGGGGATTCCTACAATGAGCAGTTCTTC. Protein: CAWAGDSYNEQFF.

The J gene is TRBJ1-2, the V gene TRBV6-6; TRBD1 is a possible D gene (6 bases). The CDR3 sequence is 14 residues long. Germline V CDR1 and CDR2: MNHNY, SVGAGI (reference sequence). Trimming stripped 5 bases from V and 5 bases from J, with 15 bases between. Here the CDR3 DNA reads TGTGCCAGCAGTAGGTTTGCAGGGGCTTATGGCTACACCTTC. Translated, it gives CASSRFAGAYGYTF.

The chain is built from TRBV18 and TRBJ1-1, with 10 positions matching TRBD1. Germline CDR1 and CDR2: KGHSH and LQKENI. J gave up 5 bases and V 0 bases, and 6 bases lay outside the gene matches. This CDR3 contains 16 residues. CDR3 DNA: TGTGCCAGCTCACCACCGACAGGGGGCATTAGGACTGAAGCTTTCTTT. This sequence encodes CASSPPTGGIRTEAFF.

The table lists this clone with a count of one. The chain employs TRBV6-5 and TRBJ1-1, with a possible D match to TRBD1 (6 bases). The ends were cut back, 6 bases at V and 1 base at J, with 15 bases in the middle. CDR1 and CDR2 (germline): MNHEY, SVGAGI. The CDR3 covers 15 residues. This CDR3 reads CASRPTYRENTEAFF. CDR3 sequence (DNA): TGTGCCAGCAGGCCGACCTACAGGGAGAACACTGAAGCTTTCTTT.

This clone was found once. V usage is TRBV7-9 and J usage is TRBJ1-2; possible D gene TRBD1, 6 bases. The CDR3 has 16 amino acids. Germline-derived CDR1 and CDR2 are SEHNR and FQNEAQ (reference sequence). V was trimmed by 5 bases and J by 4 bases, leaving 20 bases between them. The CDR3 nucleotides read TGTGCCAGCAGCCGTTGGACAGCCGTGAAGACCTATGGCTACACCTTC. Its protein product is CASSRWTAVKTYGYTF.

This chain connects TRBV27 to TRBJ2-7, with 9 bases aligning to TRBD2. The V segment lost 2 bases and the J segment 4 bases; nucleotides outside the gene matches: 12. Germline V gene data show CDR1 as MNHEY and CDR2 as SMNVEV (reference sequence). The CDR3 spans 17 residues. CDR3 DNA: TGTGCCAGCAGTTTAGCGGGGGGGGCTAGCAAGTCGTACGAGCAGTACTTC. This translates into CASSLAGGASKSYEQYF.

The chain is built from TRBV7-9 and TRBJ2-7; 10 bases align to TRBD2. Germline CDR1 and CDR2: SEHNR and FQNEAQ (reference sequence). V shed 5 bases, J shed 2 bases, and the junction held 9 bases outside the gene matches. The CDR3 runs 16 residues. The CDR3 is CASSPPLAGATYEQYF. The CDR3 nucleotides are TGTGCCAGCAGCCCCCCCCTAGCGGGAGCAACCTACGAGCAGTACTTC. Drawing the rest from reference TRBV7-9 and TRBJ2-7, the complete variable domain is DTGVSQNPRHKITKRGQNVTFRCDPISEHNRLYWYRQTLGQGPEFLTYFQNEAQLEKSRLLSDRFSAERPKGSFSTLEIQRTEQGDSAMYLCASSPPLAGATYEQYFGPGTRLTVT.

This chain links TRBV13 with TRBJ2-7, with 7 nucleotides matching TRBD2. The CDR3 is made up of 13 amino acids. Germline-derived CDR1 and CDR2 are PRHDT and FYEKMQ (reference sequence). The V and J ends lost 3 bases and 5 bases, in that order; junction bases with no gene match: 4. DNA of the CDR3: TGTGCCAGCAGCTTGGGTGGGAGGGACGAGCAGTACTTC. This translates into CASSLGGRDEQYF.

This clone was seen just once. The chain has TRBV4-2 and TRBJ2-7, with TRBD1 matching 7 bases. Trimming at V came to 0 bases and at J to 2 bases, leaving 7 bases not matched to a gene. This CDR3 contains 16 residues. Per the germline V gene, CDR1 is LGHNA and CDR2 is YNFKEQ. Written as DNA, the CDR3 is TGTGCCAGCAGCCAAGATTTATCAGGGGGTCCCTACGAGCAGTACTTC. This codes for CASSQDLSGGPYEQYF.

The CDR3 DNA reads as TGCGCCAGCAGCCAAGGGTGGCAGGCTTCCTACGAGCAGTACTTC. Amino acids: CASSQGWQASYEQYF. V is TRBV4-1 and J is TRBJ2-7; D is undetermined. V was pared by 1 base and J by 1 base, with 11 bases between. CDR3 length equals 15 residues. Germline-derived CDR1 and CDR2 are MGHRA and YSYEKL.

The chain employs TRBV2 and TRBJ2-5; 8 nucleotides agree with TRBD2. Trimming cost V 6 bases and J 0 bases; bases outside gene matches: 12. The V gene's germline CDR1 is SNHLY and CDR2 FYNNEI. The CDR3 contains 17 residues. The CDR3 loop reads CASRSPSGGEYQETQYF. The CDR3 nucleotides are TGTGCCAGCAGATCTCCATCCGGGGGGGAATACCAAGAGACCCAGTACTTC. Filled out from reference TRBV2 and TRBJ2-5, the complete variable domain reads EPEVTQTPSHQVTQMGQEVILRCVPISNHLYFYWYRQILGQKVEFLVSFYNNEISEKSEIFDDQFSVERPDGSNFTLKIRSTKLEDSAMYFCASRSPSGGEYQETQYFGPGTRLLVL.

CDR3 amino acids: CASSIGKNTEAFF. CDR3 in DNA: TGTGCCAGTAGTATTGGCAAGAACACTGAAGCTTTCTTT. The chain recombines TRBV19 with TRBJ1-1; D call uncertain. V gave up 3 bases and J gave up 1 base, with 6 bases separating them. The CDR3 runs to 13 residues. Germline values: CDR1 LNHDA, CDR2 SQIVND (reference sequence).

The chain has TRBV6-5 and TRBJ1-1; a possible D gene is TRBD1 (6 bases). This CDR3 comprises 13 residues. Germline CDR1 reads MNHEY; CDR2 reads SVGAGI. The V and J ends lost 7 bases and 1 base respectively, with 10 bases between them. The CDR3 bases are TGTGCCAGCACCTCGGGACAGAACACTGAAGCTTTCTTT. Residues: CASTSGQNTEAFF.

J is TRBJ2-2 and V is TRBV19; TRBD1 matches 11 bases. V shed 6 bases, J shed 4 bases, and the junction held 7 bases outside the gene matches. Per germline, CDR1 LNHDA and CDR2 SQIVND (reference sequence). This CDR3 is built from 16 residues. The DNA of the CDR3 is TGTGCCAGTAGCTCAGGACAGGGGGCTGGCACCGGGGAGCTGTTTTTT. Translation: CASSSGQGAGTGELFF.